The clone carrying this T cell receptor beta chain has more than one count but fewer than ten. Its antigen is as yet unknown. Just one base apart from a much larger clone, this may be a read error. The data stem from a study of blood T cells in healthy people across ages. Study as a whole: The template switching approach captured approximately one barcoded beta molecule for every two T cells. Notes on the study in general: CMV infection status of these donors was not known. Fewer expanded clones and more diversity marked long-lived versus aged donors.

The CDR3 spans 15 residues. With a J-beta primer mix and a sample-barcoded 5' primer, a second PCR ran roughly 6 to 11 cycles. Each cDNA molecule was tagged by a template-switch adaptor that had 12 random nucleotides. Using its own MiXCR run on the 5' RACE reads, TCRdb lists one record per CDR3 protein. In the table there are approximately 1.5 million distinct CDR3 sequences, about 31% of which are singletons. The chain employs TRBV12-3 or TRBV12-4 and TRBJ2-3, with D possibly being TRBD2 (6 bases). Sequenced: blood. The receptor was derived from a woman in her twenties or thirties in good health. The CDR3, as DNA: TGTGCCAGCAGTCTGAGGACTAAAAGCACAGATGCGCAGTATTTT. It translates to CASSLRTKSTDAQYF.